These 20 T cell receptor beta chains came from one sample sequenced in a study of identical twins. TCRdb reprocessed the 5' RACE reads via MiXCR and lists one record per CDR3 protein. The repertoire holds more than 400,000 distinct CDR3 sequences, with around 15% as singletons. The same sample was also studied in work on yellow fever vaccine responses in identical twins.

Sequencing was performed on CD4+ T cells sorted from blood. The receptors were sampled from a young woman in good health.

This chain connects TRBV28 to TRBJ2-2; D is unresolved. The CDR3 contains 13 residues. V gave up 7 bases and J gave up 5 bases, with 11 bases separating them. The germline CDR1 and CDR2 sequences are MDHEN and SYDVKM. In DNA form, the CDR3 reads TGTGCCAGCAAAACATCGCTTACCGGGGAGCTGTTTTTT. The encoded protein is CASKTSLTGELFF.

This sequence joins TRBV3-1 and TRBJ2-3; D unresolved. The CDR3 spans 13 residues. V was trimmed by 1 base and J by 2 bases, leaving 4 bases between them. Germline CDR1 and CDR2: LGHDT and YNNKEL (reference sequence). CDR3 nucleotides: TGTGCCAGCAGCCAAGTGCCCACAGATACGCAGTATTTT. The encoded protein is CASSQVPTDTQYF.

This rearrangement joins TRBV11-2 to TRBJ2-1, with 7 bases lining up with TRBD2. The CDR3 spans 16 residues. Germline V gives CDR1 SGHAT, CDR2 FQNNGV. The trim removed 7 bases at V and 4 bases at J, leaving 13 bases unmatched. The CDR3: CASTTRGGLGYNEQFF. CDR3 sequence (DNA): TGTGCCAGCACCACACGCGGAGGACTAGGGTACAATGAGCAGTTCTTC.

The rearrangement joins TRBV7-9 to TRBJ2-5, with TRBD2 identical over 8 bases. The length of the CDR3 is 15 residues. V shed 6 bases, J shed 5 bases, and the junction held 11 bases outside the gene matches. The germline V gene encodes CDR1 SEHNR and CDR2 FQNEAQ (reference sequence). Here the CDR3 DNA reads TGTGCCAGCAGGCCCCCGGGACTAGTGAGGGAGACCCAGTACTTC. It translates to CASRPPGLVRETQYF.

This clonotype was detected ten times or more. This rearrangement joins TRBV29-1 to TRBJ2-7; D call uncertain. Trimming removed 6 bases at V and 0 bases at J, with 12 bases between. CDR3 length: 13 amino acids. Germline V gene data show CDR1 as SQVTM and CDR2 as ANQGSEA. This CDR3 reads CSVVKDSSYEQYF. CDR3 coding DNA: TGCAGCGTAGTTAAAGATTCCTCCTACGAGCAGTACTTC.

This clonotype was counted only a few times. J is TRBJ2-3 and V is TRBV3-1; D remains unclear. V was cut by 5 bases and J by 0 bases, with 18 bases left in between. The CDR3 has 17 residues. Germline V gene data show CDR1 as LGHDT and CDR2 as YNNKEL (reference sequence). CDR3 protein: CASSSGGSRPSTDTQYF. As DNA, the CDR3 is TGTGCCAGCAGCTCTGGTGGGTCCAGGCCTAGCACAGATACGCAGTATTTT.

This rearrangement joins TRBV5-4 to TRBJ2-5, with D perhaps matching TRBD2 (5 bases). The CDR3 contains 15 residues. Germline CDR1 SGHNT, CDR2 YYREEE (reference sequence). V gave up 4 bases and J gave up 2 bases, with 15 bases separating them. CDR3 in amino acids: CASSPTADWQETQYF. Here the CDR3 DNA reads TGTGCCAGCAGCCCCACAGCGGACTGGCAAGAGACCCAGTACTTC.

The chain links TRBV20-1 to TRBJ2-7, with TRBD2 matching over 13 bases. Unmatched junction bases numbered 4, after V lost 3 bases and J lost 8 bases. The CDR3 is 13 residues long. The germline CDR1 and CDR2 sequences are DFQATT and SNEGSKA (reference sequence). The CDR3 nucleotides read TGCAGTGCTAGGGGACTAGCGGGAAGTAAGCAGTACTTC. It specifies CSARGLAGSKQYF.

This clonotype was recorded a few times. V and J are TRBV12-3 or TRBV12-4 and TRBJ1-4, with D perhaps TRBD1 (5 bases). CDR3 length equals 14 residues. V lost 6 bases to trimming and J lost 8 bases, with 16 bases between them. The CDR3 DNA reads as TGTGCCAGCAGACCCCAGGGCATCTGGGAAAAACTGTTTTTT. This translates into CASRPQGIWEKLFF.

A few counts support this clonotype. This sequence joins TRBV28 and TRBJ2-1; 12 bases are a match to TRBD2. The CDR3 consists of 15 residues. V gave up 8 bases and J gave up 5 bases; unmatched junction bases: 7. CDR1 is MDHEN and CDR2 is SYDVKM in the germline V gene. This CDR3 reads CASATGTSGHNEQFF. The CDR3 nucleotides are TGTGCCAGCGCCACCGGGACTAGCGGGCACAATGAGCAGTTCTTC.

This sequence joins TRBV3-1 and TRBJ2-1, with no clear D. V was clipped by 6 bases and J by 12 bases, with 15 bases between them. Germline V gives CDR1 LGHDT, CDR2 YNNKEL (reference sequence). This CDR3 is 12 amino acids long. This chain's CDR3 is CASSQVVWGQFF. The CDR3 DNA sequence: TGTGCCAGCAGTCAGGTGGTGTGGGGGCAGTTCTTC.

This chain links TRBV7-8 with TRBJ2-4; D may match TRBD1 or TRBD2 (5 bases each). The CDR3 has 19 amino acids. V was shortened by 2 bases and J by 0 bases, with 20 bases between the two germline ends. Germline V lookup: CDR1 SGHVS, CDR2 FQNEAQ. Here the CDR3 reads CASSLPHSVGELAKNIQYF. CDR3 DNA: TGTGCCAGCAGCTTACCCCATTCGGTGGGGGAATTAGCCAAAAACATTCAGTACTTC.

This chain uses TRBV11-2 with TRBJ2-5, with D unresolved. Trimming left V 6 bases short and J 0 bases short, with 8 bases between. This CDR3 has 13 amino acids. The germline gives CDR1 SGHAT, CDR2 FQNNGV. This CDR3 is CASSSRYQETQYF. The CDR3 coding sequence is TGTGCCAGCAGTTCAAGGTACCAAGAGACCCAGTACTTC.

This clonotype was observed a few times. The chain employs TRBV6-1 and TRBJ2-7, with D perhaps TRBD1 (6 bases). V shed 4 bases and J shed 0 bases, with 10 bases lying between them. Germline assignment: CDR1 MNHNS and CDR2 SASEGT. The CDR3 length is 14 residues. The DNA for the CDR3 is TGTGCCAGCAGTGGACAGGAGCTCTCCTACGAGCAGTACGTC. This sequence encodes CASSGQELSYEQYV.

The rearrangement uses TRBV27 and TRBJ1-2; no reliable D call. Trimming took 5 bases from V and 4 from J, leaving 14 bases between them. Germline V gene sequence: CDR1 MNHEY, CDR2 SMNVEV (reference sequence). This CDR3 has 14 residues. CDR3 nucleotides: TGTGCCAGCAGTCCATCCCCCACCCTCTATGGCTACACCTTC. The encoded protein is CASSPSPTLYGYTF.

The CDR3 spells CASSLVGGTGNTIYF. The CDR3 DNA follows: TGTGCCAGCAGTTTAGTTGGGGGAACTGGAAACACCATATATTTT. The J gene is TRBJ1-3, the V gene TRBV12-3 or TRBV12-4, with a possible D match to TRBD1 (5 bases). The CDR3 totals 15 residues. With 1 base removed from V and 2 bases from J, the gap between germline ends came to 9 bases.

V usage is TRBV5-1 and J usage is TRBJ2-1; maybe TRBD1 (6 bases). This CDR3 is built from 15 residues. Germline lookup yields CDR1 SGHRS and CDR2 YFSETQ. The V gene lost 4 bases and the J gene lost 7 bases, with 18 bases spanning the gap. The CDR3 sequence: CASSPDGRGWNEQFF. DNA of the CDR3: TGCGCCAGCAGCCCCGATGGCAGGGGATGGAATGAGCAGTTCTTC.

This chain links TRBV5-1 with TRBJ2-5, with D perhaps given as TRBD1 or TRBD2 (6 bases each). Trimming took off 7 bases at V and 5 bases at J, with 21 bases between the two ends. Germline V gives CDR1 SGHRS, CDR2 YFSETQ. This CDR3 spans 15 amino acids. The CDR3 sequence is CASSLAAGEVETQYF. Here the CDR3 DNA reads TGCGCCAGCTCCTTGGCGGCAGGGGAGGTGGAGACCCAGTACTTC.

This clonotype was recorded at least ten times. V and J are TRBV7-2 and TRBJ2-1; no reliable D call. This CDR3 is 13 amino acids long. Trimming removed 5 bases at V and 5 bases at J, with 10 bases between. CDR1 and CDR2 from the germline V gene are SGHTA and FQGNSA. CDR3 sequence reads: CASSRNRDNEQFF. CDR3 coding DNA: TGTGCCAGCAGCCGTAACAGAGACAATGAGCAGTTCTTC.

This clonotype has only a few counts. The CDR3 nucleotides read TGTGCCACCAGCAGACCGAGAGGAACTAATGAAAAACTGTTTTTT. Translation gives CATSRPRGTNEKLFF. The chain uses TRBV15 and TRBJ1-4; D ambiguous. V dropped 2 bases and J dropped 1 base, with 8 bases sitting between them. This CDR3 region has 15 residues. Germline CDR1 LNHNV, CDR2 YYDKDF (reference sequence).